Reported below is one T cell receptor beta chain. The record originates from a study of blood T cell repertoires in COVID-19. Study at large: COVID-19 samples collected from the United States, Italy and Spain covered acute and convalescent phases.

CDR3 size: 16 residues. The trim removed 1 base at V and 2 bases at J, leaving 3 bases unmatched. Germline loops: CDR1 SGHRS, CDR2 YFSETQ. Individuals aged 18 to 89 years were recruited from fewer than 25 US areas. Participant-given clinical history determined each cohort assignment. All recovered Cohort 3 donors got two negative PCRs, got clearance, or saw symptom resolution. Sequencing was performed with immunoSEQ multiplex PCR; in TCRdb, only in-frame clones are kept and a portion is missing. Of 300,000 to 350,000 clones in the sample, 80% to 90% were seen once. J is TRBJ1-4 and V is TRBV5-1, with 9 positions matching TRBD1. Sequences were obtained from PBMCs or T cells enriched from blood (not recorded which). The clonotype originates from a man aged 25-45 years who had recovered from COVID-19. The chain's CDR3 is CASSLTGGATNEKLFF. CDR3 coding DNA: TGCGCCAGCAGCTTGACAGGGGGCGCGACTAATGAAAAACTGTTTTTT.